This T cell receptor (beta chain) was sequenced for a study of T-cell memory formation after mild COVID-19. General study points: Clones shrinking from day 15 to 85 showed even CD4/CD8 mixes; later expanders tilted CD4+. Memory from before infection featured some responding clones, which suggests cross-reactive memory joined.

From germline, CDR1 is MGHRA and CDR2 YSYEKL. V shed 4 bases and J 7 bases; nucleotides not matched to a gene: 4. The CDR3 is made up of 15 amino acids. This clonotype showed up just a few times. Its target is not known. TCRalpha and TCRbeta libraries used 5'RACE with constant-segment primers and UMIs. TCRdb re-analysed the 5' RACE reads in MiXCR, keeping a single row per CDR3 protein. Counted here are 350,000 to 500,000 distinct CDR3 sequences, 18% occurring once; the ten biggest clones make up roughly 21%. The receptor was derived from a man younger than 30 who had mild COVID-19 (a few samples of this study predate the infection). Cell type and time point are not known. Sequencing was performed on PBMCs or a T cell subset sorted from them (not recorded which). The rearrangement joins TRBV4-1 to TRBJ2-1; 13 nucleotides align to TRBD2. The DNA of the CDR3 is TGCGCCAGCAGCCGATTGGGACTAGCGGGGAATGAGCAGTTCTTC. Encoded protein: CASSRLGLAGNEQFF.